These 3 T cell receptor beta chains came from one sample sequenced in a study of blood T cell repertoires in COVID-19. Profiled with immunoSEQ multiplex PCR; TCRdb holds only in-frame clones, not every one. There are fewer than 200,000 clones in the sample; more than 75% occur only once, and 6% lies in the top ten. The specimen was peripheral blood. The receptors derive from a man aged 35-49 years with active or convalescent COVID-19.

The chain recombines TRBV11-3 with TRBJ1-1; D may be TRBD1 (6 bases). Germline V gene sequence: CDR1 SGHNT, CDR2 YENEEA. The CDR3 contains 15 residues. V lost 4 bases, J lost 2 bases, and 14 bases lay in between. CDR3: CASSSSGTLNTEAFF. The CDR3 DNA follows: TGTGCCAGCAGCTCCTCCGGGACACTAAACACTGAAGCTTTCTTT.

The CDR3 bases are TGTGCCACCAGCACGGGACAGTCCACAACTTTTTATGGCTACACCTTC. This sequence encodes CATSTGQSTTFYGYTF. V and J are TRBV15 and TRBJ1-2; 7 bases line up with TRBD1. CDR3 size: 16 residues. V shed 4 bases and J 5 bases; nucleotides not matched to a gene: 13. In germline, CDR1 is LNHNV, CDR2 YYDKDF (reference sequence).

This clone has a single count. The CDR3 nucleotides read TGTGCCAGCAGCTTTGCGACAGAAACTTATGAAGCTTTCTTT. Translated: CASSFATETYEAFF. V is TRBV7-9 and J is TRBJ1-1; possible D gene TRBD1, 5 bases. V lost 3 bases and J 7 bases, leaving 15 bases between the germline ends. CDR1 SEHNR and CDR2 FQNEAQ come from the germline V gene (reference sequence). The CDR3 contains 14 residues.